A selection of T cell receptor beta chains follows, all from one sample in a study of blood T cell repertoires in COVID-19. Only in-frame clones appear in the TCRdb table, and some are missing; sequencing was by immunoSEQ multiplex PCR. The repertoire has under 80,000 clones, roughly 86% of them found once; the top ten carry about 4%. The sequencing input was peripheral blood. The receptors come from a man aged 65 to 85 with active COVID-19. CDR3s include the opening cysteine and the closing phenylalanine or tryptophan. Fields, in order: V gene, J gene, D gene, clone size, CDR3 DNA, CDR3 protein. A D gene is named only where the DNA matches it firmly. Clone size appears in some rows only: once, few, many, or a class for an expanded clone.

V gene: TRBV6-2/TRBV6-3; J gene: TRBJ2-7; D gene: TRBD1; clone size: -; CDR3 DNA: TGTGCCAGCAGTGACCGGACAGGGGCTCGCTACGAGCAGTACTTC; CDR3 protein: CASSDRTGARYEQYF
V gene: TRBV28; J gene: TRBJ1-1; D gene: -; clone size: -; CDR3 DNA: TGTGCCAGCAGTCCGCTAACAGGGCTGGGCACTGAAGCTTTCTTT; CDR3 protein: CASSPLTGLGTEAFF
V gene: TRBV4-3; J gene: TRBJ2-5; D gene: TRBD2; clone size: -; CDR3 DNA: TGCGCCAGCAGCCAAGATTGGCTAGCGGGAGAGACCCAGTACTTC; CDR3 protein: CASSQDWLAGETQYF
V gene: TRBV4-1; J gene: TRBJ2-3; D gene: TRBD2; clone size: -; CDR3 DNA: TGCGCCAGCAGCCAAGATCGAGAACTAGCGGGCGACACAGATACGCAGTATTTT; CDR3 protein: CASSQDRELAGDTDTQYF
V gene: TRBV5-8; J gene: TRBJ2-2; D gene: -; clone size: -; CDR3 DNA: TGTGCCAGCAGCTTGGGATGGCGGACCGGGGAGCTGTTTTTT; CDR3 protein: CASSLGWRTGELFF
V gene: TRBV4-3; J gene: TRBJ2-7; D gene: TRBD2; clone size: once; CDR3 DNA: TGCGCCAGCAGCGCCACTAGCGGTCCCTACGAGCAGTACTTC; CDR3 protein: CASSATSGPYEQYF
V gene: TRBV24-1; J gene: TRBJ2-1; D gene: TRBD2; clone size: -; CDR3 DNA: TGTGCCACCAGTGATCCGAGCGGGAGATGGGGTGAGCAGTTCTTC; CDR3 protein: CATSDPSGRWGEQFF
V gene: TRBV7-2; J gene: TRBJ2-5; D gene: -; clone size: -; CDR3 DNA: TGTGCCAGCACCCCCCTGGGGGGGCGCGGAGAGACCCAGTACTTC; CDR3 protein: CASTPLGGRGETQYF
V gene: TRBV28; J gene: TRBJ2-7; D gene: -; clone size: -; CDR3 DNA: TGTGCCAGCAGTTTAGGGCCCAGGGGCGAGCAGTACTTC; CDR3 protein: CASSLGPRGEQYF
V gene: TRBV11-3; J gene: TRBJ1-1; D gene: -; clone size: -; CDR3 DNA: TGTGCCAGCAGCTTAGCGGGTTTGTGGGGCCGGGTGAACACTGAAGCTTTCTTT; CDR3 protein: CASSLAGLWGRVNTEAFF
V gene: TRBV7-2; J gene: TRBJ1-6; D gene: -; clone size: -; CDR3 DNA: TGTGCCAGCAGCTTAGCCCGGGGGGGGAATTCACCCCTCCACTTT; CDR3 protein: CASSLARGGNSPLHF
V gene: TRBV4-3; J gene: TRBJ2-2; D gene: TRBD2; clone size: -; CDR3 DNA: TGCGCCAGCAGCCAAACCCTAGCGGGACCGAACACCGGGGAGCTGTTTTTT; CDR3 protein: CASSQTLAGPNTGELFF
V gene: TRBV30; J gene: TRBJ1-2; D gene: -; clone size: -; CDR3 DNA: TGTGCCTGGAGTGCCAGGGGATGGGGCTACACCTTC; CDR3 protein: CAWSARGWGYTF
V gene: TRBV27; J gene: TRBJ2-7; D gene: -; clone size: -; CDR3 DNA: TGTGCCAGCAGTTTGGGGGGGCACGAGCAGTACTTC; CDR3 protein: CASSLGGHEQYF
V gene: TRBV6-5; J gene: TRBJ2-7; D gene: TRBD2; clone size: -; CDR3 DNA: TGTGCCAGCAGTTACACTGGGGACTACTCCTACGAGCAGTACTTC; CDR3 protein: CASSYTGDYSYEQYF
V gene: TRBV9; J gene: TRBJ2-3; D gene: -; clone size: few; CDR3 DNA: TGTGCCAGCAACCAGTTTGGGGCCACAGATACGCAGTATTTT; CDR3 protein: CASNQFGATDTQYF
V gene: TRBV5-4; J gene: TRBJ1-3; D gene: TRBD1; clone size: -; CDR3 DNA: TGTGCCAGCAGCCGGGGACAGGGCTCTGGAAACACCATATATTTT; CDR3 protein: CASSRGQGSGNTIYF
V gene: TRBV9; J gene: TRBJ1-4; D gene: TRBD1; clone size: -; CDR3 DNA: TGTGCCAGCAGCCCCCGGGGGCAGGGGGAGCATGAAAAACTGTTTTTT; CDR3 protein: CASSPRGQGEHEKLFF
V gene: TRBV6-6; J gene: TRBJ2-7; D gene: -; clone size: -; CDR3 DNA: TGTGCCAGCACCCGGGGGGACAAGGTTGCCGAGCAGTACTTC; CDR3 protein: CASTRGDKVAEQYF
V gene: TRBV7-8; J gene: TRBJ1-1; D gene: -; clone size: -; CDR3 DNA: TGTGCCAGCAGCCAATCCCGGGAGCACACTGAAGCTTTCTTT; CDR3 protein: CASSQSREHTEAFF
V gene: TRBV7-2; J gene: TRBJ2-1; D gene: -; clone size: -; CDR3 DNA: TGTGCCAGCCTGGAGGGCCCCACCTACAATGAGCAGTTCTTC; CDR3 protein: CASLEGPTYNEQFF
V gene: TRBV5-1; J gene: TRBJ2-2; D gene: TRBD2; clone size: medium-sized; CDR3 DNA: TGCGCCAGCACGGACCGGGAGGGAAACACCGGGGAGCTGTTTTTT; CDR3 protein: CASTDREGNTGELFF
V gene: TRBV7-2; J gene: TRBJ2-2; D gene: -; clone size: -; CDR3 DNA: TGTGCCAGCCGTGGGGCCTATGGGACCGGGGAGCTGTTTTTT; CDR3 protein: CASRGAYGTGELFF
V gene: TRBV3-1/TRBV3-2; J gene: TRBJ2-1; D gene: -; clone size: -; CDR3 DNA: TGTGCCAGCAGCCAACCTCCCTCAGGGAACCCAAATGAGCAGTTCTTC; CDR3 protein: CASSQPPSGNPNEQFF
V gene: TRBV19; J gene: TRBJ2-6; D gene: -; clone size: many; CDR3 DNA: TGTGCCAGTAGTATAGGGAGGGGCACTAACGCTGGGGCCAACGTCCTGACTTTC; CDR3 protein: CASSIGRGTNAGANVLTF
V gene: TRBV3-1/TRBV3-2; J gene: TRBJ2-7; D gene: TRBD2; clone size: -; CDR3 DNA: TGTGCCAGCAGCCCCTCCCTCGGGGCGGGAGGGCCGGGGTCCTACGAGCAGTACTTC; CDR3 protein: CASSPSLGAGGPGSYEQYF
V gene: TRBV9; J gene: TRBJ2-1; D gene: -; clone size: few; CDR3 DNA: TGTGCCAGCAGCGTAGGGGTGGGGCGAAGCTCCTACAATGAGCAGTTCTTC; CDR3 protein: CASSVGVGRSSYNEQFF
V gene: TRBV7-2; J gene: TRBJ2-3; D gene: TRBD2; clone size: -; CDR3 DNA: TGTGCCTCGGGGAGTCGCGGGAGGGGTGCAGATACGCAGTATTTT; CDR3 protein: CASGSRGRGADTQYF
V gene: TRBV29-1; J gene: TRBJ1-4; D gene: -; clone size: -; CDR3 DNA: TGCAGCGTTGTTGGGGGGGCGACTAATGAAAAACTGTTTTTT; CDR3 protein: CSVVGGATNEKLFF
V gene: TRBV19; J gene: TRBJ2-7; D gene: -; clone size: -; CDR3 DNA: TGTGCCAGTAGTGCCCCGGGAGGACAGAGCGAGCAGTACTTC; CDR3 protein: CASSAPGGQSEQYF
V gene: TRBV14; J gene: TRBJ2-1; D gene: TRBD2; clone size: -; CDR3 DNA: TGTGCCAGCAGCCGCCTGGGAGGGAGGAATGAGCAGTTCTTC; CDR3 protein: CASSRLGGRNEQFF
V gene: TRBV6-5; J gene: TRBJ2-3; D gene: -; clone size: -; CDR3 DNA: TGTGCCAGCAGCCTTGGGACACCAAGCACAGATACGCAGTATTTT; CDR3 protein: CASSLGTPSTDTQYF
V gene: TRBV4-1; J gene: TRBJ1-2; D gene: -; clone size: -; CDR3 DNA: TGCGCCAGCAGCCAGCCTGGGCGTGGTCGGTATGGCTACACCTTC; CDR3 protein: CASSQPGRGRYGYTF
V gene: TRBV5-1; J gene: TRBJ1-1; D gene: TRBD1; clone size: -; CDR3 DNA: TGCGCCAGCTCCGGACAGGGGGCGGGGAACACTGAAGCTTTCTTT; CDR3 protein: CASSGQGAGNTEAFF
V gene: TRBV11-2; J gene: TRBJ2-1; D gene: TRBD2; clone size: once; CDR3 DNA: TGTGCCAGCAGCCCCCGCGGACTAGCGGCCAATGAGCAGTTCTTC; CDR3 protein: CASSPRGLAANEQFF
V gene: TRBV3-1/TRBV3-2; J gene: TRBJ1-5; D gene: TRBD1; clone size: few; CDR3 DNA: TGTGCCAGCACCTACGGACAGGGAAATCAGCCCCAGCATTTT; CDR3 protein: CASTYGQGNQPQHF
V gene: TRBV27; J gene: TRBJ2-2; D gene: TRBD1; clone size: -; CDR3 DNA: TGTGCCAGCAGTCCCGGACAGGCGCTGGGCACCGGGGAGCTGTTTTTT; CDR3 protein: CASSPGQALGTGELFF
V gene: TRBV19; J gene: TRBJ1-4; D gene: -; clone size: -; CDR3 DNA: TGTGCCAGTAGCGAGGGTGGGCAGAATAATGAAAAACTGTTTTTT; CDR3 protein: CASSEGGQNNEKLFF
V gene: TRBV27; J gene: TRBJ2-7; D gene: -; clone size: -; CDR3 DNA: TGTGCCAGCAGTCCGGGTCCCTACGAGCAGTACTTC; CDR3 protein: CASSPGPYEQYF
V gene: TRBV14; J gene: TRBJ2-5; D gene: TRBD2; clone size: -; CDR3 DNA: TGTGCCAGCAGCACGACTAGCGGGATAATACAAGAGACCCAGTACTTC; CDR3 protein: CASSTTSGIIQETQYF